These 26 T cell receptor beta chains were all obtained from the same sample, sequenced in a study of shared clonotypes between healthy human individuals. The repertoire was sequenced with immunoSEQ multiplex PCR; TCRdb's copy has only in-frame clones and lacks some. The table includes approximately 980,000 clones, less than 85% detected once. Sequencing input: memory CD4+ T cells sorted from blood. Subset denoted: CD45RA-negative fraction. The receptor set was obtained from a man younger than 35 in good health.

The chain is built from TRBV9 and TRBJ1-6; a weak D match, TRBD1 (5 bases). The CDR3 is 15 amino acids. In germline, CDR1 is SGDLS, CDR2 YYNGEE. The V gene lost 4 bases and the J gene lost 7 bases, with 15 bases spanning the gap. This chain's CDR3 is CASSPLGDLNSPLHF. The CDR3, as DNA: TGTGCCAGCAGCCCACTAGGGGATTTGAATTCACCCCTCCACTTT.

The DNA of the CDR3 is TGTGCCAGCCCACAGGTTGCCGGGACTAGAAGATTCGGGGAGCTGTTTTTT. This codes for CASPQVAGTRRFGELFF. This chain uses TRBV6-4 with TRBJ2-2; TRBD2 matches at 8 bases. The junction had 18 bases not matched to a gene; V was cut back by 8 bases and J by 7 bases. The germline V gene encodes CDR1 MRHNA and CDR2 SNTAGT. The length of the CDR3 is 17 residues.

The gene calls are TRBV5-4 and TRBJ2-3, with 10 bases that match TRBD2. Germline V gene data show CDR1 as SGHNT and CDR2 as YYREEE (reference sequence). J was trimmed by 2 bases and V by 4 bases; bases with no gene match: 7. This CDR3 is built from 16 residues. The CDR3 reads CASSTRTSGLTDTQYF. Here the CDR3 DNA reads TGTGCCAGCAGCACCCGGACTAGCGGTCTCACAGATACGCAGTATTTT.

This CDR3 reads CASSGQGGHGYTF. The CDR3 bases are TGTGCCAGCAGTGGGCAGGGCGGCCATGGCTACACCTTC. This chain connects TRBV2 to TRBJ1-2; D might be TRBD1 (5 bases). The CDR3 loop spans 13 amino acids. V dropped 4 bases and J dropped 6 bases, with 12 bases sitting between them. Germline assignment: CDR1 SNHLY and CDR2 FYNNEI.

The CDR3 loop is CASSREWGVQETQYF. The CDR3 DNA reads TGTGCCAGCAGCCGTGAGTGGGGGGTCCAAGAGACCCAGTACTTC. V gene TRBV7-2 combines with J gene TRBJ2-5; D perhaps matches TRBD2 (6 bases). CDR3 length: 15 residues. Trimming stripped 5 bases from V and 1 base from J, with 14 bases between. The germline V gene has CDR1 SGHTA and CDR2 FQGNSA.

The count of this clone is one. The rearrangement joins TRBV5-1 to TRBJ2-3; no reliable D call. The CDR3 has 14 amino acids. V shed 0 bases and J shed 2 bases, with 7 bases lying between them. CDR1 SGHRS and CDR2 YFSETQ come from the germline V gene. The CDR3 region is CASSLEFITDTQYF. The CDR3 DNA sequence: TGCGCCAGCAGCTTGGAGTTCATCACAGATACGCAGTATTTT.

J is TRBJ2-5 and V is TRBV19; maybe TRBD1 (6 bases). Per the germline V gene, CDR1 is LNHDA and CDR2 is SQIVND (reference sequence). The CDR3 contains 15 residues. Trimming shortened V by 5 bases and J by 4 bases, and 17 bases separated the two germline ends. CDR3 loop: CASSARDTVGETQYF. The CDR3 coding sequence is TGTGCCAGTAGTGCCCGGGACACAGTAGGAGAGACCCAGTACTTC.

V gene TRBV9 combines with J gene TRBJ2-2; D is ambiguous. The CDR3 covers 15 residues. Germline values: CDR1 SGDLS, CDR2 YYNGEE. The V end lost 4 bases, the J end lost 6 bases, and 16 bases lay between the germline ends. CDR3 region: CASSPRWYGAGELFF. The CDR3 region has the DNA TGTGCCAGCAGCCCCCGGTGGTACGGTGCCGGGGAGCTGTTTTTT. The full variable domain, completed using reference TRBV9 and TRBJ2-2, is DSGVTQTPKHLITATGQRVTLRCSPRSGDLSVYWYQQSLDQGLQFLIQYYNGEERAKGNILERFSAQQFPDLHSELNLSSLELGDSALYFCASSPRWYGAGELFFGEGSRLTVL.

The V gene is TRBV10-3, the J gene TRBJ2-2, with 14 bases matching TRBD2. The germline gives CDR1 ENHRY, CDR2 SYGVKD. The CDR3 totals 16 residues. V shed 2 bases and J 4 bases; nucleotides not matched to a gene: 0. The DNA of the CDR3 is TGTGCCATCAGTGAGGGGACTAGCGGGGGCACCGGGGAGCTGTTTTTT. Protein product: CAISEGTSGGTGELFF.

V usage is TRBV21-1 and J usage is TRBJ2-7; the DNA was not compared with TRBD1, the D call given in the table. TRBV21-1 is a pseudogene. CDR3 length equals 15 residues. CDR3 residues: CASGHIRCRAYEQYF. As DNA, the CDR3 is TGTGCCAGCGGTCACATCAGGTGCAGGGCCTACGAGCAGTACTTC.

V and J are TRBV5-1 and TRBJ1-1, with a tentative D call TRBD1 (6 bases). CDR1 is SGHRS, CDR2 YFSETQ, per germline. V was shortened by 0 bases and J by 5 bases, with 17 bases between the two germline ends. The CDR3 length is 16 residues. This CDR3 reads CASSLVLGGGLTEAFF. Written as DNA, the CDR3 is TGCGCCAGCAGCTTGGTGTTGGGGGGCGGCTTAACTGAAGCTTTCTTT.

Concerning this clone: The sample carries other DNA sequences with the same CDR3. V and J are TRBV18 and TRBJ1-6; D unresolved. Germline assignment: CDR1 KGHSH and CDR2 LQKENI. The CDR3 length is 13 residues. Trimming cost V 6 bases and J 5 bases, with 8 bases left between them. The CDR3 reads CASSGQDNSPLHF. For the CDR3, the DNA is TGTGCCAGCTCCGGGCAGGATAATTCACCCCTCCACTTT.

The V and J genes are TRBV2 and TRBJ1-5, with D possibly being TRBD1 (6 bases). V was pared by 6 bases and J by 4 bases, with 13 bases between. The CDR3 is made up of 14 amino acids. In germline, CDR1 is SNHLY, CDR2 FYNNEI. CDR3 sequence (DNA): TGTGCCAGCAGATTGGACAGCGGTAATCAGCCCCAGCATTTT. It is translated as CASRLDSGNQPQHF.

This chain joins TRBV5-4 and TRBJ1-6; the D gene is possibly TRBD1 (5 bases). CDR3 length: 15 amino acids. Per the germline V gene, CDR1 is SGHNT and CDR2 is YYREEE (reference sequence). The germline V and J ends were trimmed by 1 base and 6 bases, with 11 bases remaining between them. CDR3 sequence reads: CASSLSGTFNSPLHF. The DNA of the CDR3 is TGTGCCAGCAGCTTGTCCGGGACTTTTAATTCACCCCTCCACTTT.

J is TRBJ1-1 and V is TRBV10-3; D might be TRBD1 (5 bases). The V gene lost 0 bases and the J gene lost 1 base, with 15 bases spanning the gap. Germline assignment: CDR1 ENHRY and CDR2 SYGVKD. The CDR3 extends over 17 amino acids. The DNA for the CDR3 is TGTGCCATCAGTGAGTCGGCACAGGACGGCCGGAACACTGAAGCTTTCTTT. Protein sequence: CAISESAQDGRNTEAFF.

The rearrangement joins TRBV28 to TRBJ2-3, with 10 bases identical to TRBD1. Germline CDR1 reads MDHEN; CDR2 reads SYDVKM. J was trimmed by 3 bases and V by 5 bases; bases with no gene match: 8. The CDR3 is 16 amino acids. This chain's CDR3 is CASSPMTGGSTDTQYF. DNA of the CDR3: TGTGCCAGCAGTCCGATGACAGGGGGCAGTACAGATACGCAGTATTTT.

The CDR3 region is CASSEYGQAASGYTF. CDR3 DNA sequence: TGTGCCAGCAGTGAATACGGGCAGGCGGCAAGCGGCTACACCTTC. The rearrangement uses TRBV6-1 and TRBJ1-2; D gene uncertain. Per the germline V gene, CDR1 is MNHNS and CDR2 is SASEGT. The CDR3 sequence is 15 residues long. V shed 2 bases and J shed 8 bases, with 18 bases lying between them.

The chain combines TRBV5-6 with TRBJ1-4, with D unresolved. Trimming took 3 bases from V and 7 from J, leaving 13 bases between them. This CDR3 region has 14 residues. Germline CDR1 is SGHDT and CDR2 is YYEEEE. In nucleotides, the CDR3 is TGTGCCAGCAGCTCGGGCGGCAGGCCTGAAAAACTGTTTTTT. As protein: CASSSGGRPEKLFF.

The gene calls are TRBV14 and TRBJ2-5; 9 positions agree with TRBD2. V lost 6 bases and J lost 4; bases outside the gene matches: 18. The CDR3 totals 18 residues. Germline V gives CDR1 SGHDN, CDR2 FVKESK. CDR3 in amino acids: CASSGARTSVAQRETQYF. The CDR3 DNA reads TGTGCCAGCAGTGGAGCTAGGACTAGCGTTGCCCAAAGAGAGACCCAGTACTTC.

This clone showed up just once. The chain links TRBV5-1 to TRBJ2-2; no clear D gene. Trimming cost V 0 bases and J 1 base, with 13 bases left between them. The CDR3 spans 17 residues. Germline values: CDR1 SGHRS, CDR2 YFSETQ. CDR3 region: CASSLALMSENTGELFF. CDR3 coding DNA: TGCGCCAGCAGCTTGGCCCTCATGTCAGAGAACACCGGGGAGCTGTTTTTT. Together with reference TRBV5-1 and TRBJ2-2, the CDR3 gives the full variable domain: KAGVTQTPRYLIKTRGQQVTLSCSPISGHRSVSWYQQTPGQGLQFLFEYFSETQRNKGNFPGRFSGRQFSNSRSEMNVSTLELGDSALYLCASSLALMSENTGELFFGEGSRLTVL.

This chain uses TRBV10-3 with TRBJ2-7; 10 positions agree with TRBD2. Germline V lookup: CDR1 ENHRY, CDR2 SYGVKD. Unmatched junction bases numbered 8, after V lost 0 bases and J lost 0 bases. The CDR3 length is 18 residues. CDR3 sequence: CAISESRLAGAGSYEQYF. CDR3 nucleotide sequence: TGTGCCATCAGTGAGTCGCGGCTAGCGGGGGCGGGCTCCTACGAGCAGTACTTC.

The chain uses TRBV9 and TRBJ1-1; D unclear. Trimming cost V 0 bases and J 1 base, with 4 bases left between them. CDR3 size: 13 residues. The V gene's germline CDR1 is SGDLS and CDR2 YYNGEE. CDR3 protein: CASSVDGNTEAFF. The CDR3 coding sequence is TGTGCCAGCAGCGTAGACGGGAACACTGAAGCTTTCTTT.

This clone was observed a few times. This may come from a read error, since a much larger clone is one base off. Other DNA sequences in this sample translate to the same CDR3. The rearrangement joins TRBV10-3 to TRBJ1-1; 10 positions match TRBD1. The junction had 2 bases not matched to a gene; V was cut back by 6 bases and J by 1 base. This CDR3 is built from 14 residues. Germline CDR1 is ENHRY and CDR2 is SYGVKD. CDR3 protein: CAISRDRGNTEAFF. The CDR3 DNA reads TGTGCCATCAGCCGGGACAGGGGGAACACTGAAGCTTTCTTT.

The chain joins TRBV7-2 to TRBJ2-7, with D unresolved. Per germline, CDR1 SGHTA and CDR2 FQGNSA. The V gene lost 2 bases and the J gene lost 0 bases, with 11 bases spanning the gap. This CDR3 is 15 amino acids long. This chain's CDR3 is CASSLFSGNSYEQYF. For the CDR3, the DNA is TGTGCCAGCAGCTTATTTTCCGGAAACTCCTACGAGCAGTACTTC.

In DNA, the CDR3 is TGTGCCAGCAGCTTGGAAAACAGGGGGCCGAGGGAGCAGTACTTC. This encodes CASSLENRGPREQYF. V gene TRBV5-5 combines with J gene TRBJ2-7, with 9 bases that match TRBD1. The germline V gene has CDR1 SGHKS and CDR2 YYEKEE (reference sequence). V shed 0 bases, J shed 7 bases, and the junction held 8 bases outside the gene matches. The CDR3 runs 15 residues.

This chain uses TRBV7-2 with TRBJ2-3; 12 bases agree with TRBD2. V trimming: 6 bases; J trimming: 3 bases; junction bases outside the gene matches: 7. The CDR3 length is 16 residues. CDR1 SGHTA and CDR2 FQGNSA come from the germline V gene. CDR3 sequence (DNA): TGTGCCAGCAGTATGGCTAGCGGGGGGGGAACAGATACGCAGTATTTT. Its protein is CASSMASGGGTDTQYF.